This T cell receptor (beta chain) was profiled in a study of blood T cell repertoires in COVID-19. Cohort allocation depended upon clinical history that participants reported. Cohort 3 recovery required two negative PCRs, clearance, or symptom resolution. Between the trimmed V and J ends, which lost 3 bases and 0 bases, there was a span of 12 bases. Germline assignment: CDR1 MNHNS and CDR2 SASEGT. The CDR3 has 16 residues. Per the authors' pipeline: Nucleated cell counts were estimated from reference gene primer amplification. Some clones are missing from TCRdb's copy, which holds only in-frame ones; the method was immunoSEQ multiplex PCR. V and J calls and clone size follow that table, whereas D and trimming were derived from the DNA. Among 310,000 or so clones listed, roughly 90% were seen once.

The TCR originated in a woman younger than 35 who had recovered from COVID-19. The gene calls are TRBV6-1 and TRBJ1-3; D gene ambiguous. The sequenced sample was PBMCs or T cells enriched from blood (not recorded which). The CDR3 DNA sequence: TGTGCCAGCAGTGATGCAGGCCGACACTCTGGAAACACCATATATTTT. Translating it yields CASSDAGRHSGNTIYF.